This TCR beta chain was obtained from a study of cytotoxic CD8 clonotypes in ibrutinib-treated CLL. Measured with immunoSEQ multiplex PCR; TCRdb has only the in-frame clones, and not every one. The sample contains 50,000 to 65,000 clones, 71% of which appear only once. Genomic DNA in an amount of about 2 micrograms was extracted from cryopreserved PBMCs and used for the preparation of TCR beta libraries. CDR1 is SGDLS and CDR2 is YYNGEE in the germline V gene. CDR3 length equals 15 residues. V was clipped by 3 bases and J by 4 bases, with 14 bases between them. The input for sequencing was PBMCs, taken after 12 months of ibrutinib treatment. The receptor was derived from a human donor with chronic lymphocytic leukemia. J is TRBJ2-4 and V is TRBV9, with D maybe TRBD2 (6 bases). Here the CDR3 DNA reads TGTGCCAGCAGCGGTCCTCATAGCGGAAAAAACATTCAGTACTTC. Its translation is CASSGPHSGKNIQYF.